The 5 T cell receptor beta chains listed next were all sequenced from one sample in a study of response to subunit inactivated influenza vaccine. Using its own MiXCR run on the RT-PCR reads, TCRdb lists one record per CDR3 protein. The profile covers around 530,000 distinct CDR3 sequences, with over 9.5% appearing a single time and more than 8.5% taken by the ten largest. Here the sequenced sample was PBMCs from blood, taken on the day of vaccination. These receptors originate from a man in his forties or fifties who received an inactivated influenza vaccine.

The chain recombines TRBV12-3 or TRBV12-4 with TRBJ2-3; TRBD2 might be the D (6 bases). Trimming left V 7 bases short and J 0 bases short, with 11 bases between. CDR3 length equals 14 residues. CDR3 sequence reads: CASTLGGSTDTQYF. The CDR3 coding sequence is TGTGCCAGCACCTTGGGGGGTAGCACAGATACGCAGTATTTT.

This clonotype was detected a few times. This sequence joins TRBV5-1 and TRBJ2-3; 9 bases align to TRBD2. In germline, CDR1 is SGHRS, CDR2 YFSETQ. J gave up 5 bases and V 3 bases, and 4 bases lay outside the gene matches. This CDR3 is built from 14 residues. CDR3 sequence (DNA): TGCGCCAGCAGCTGGACTAGCGAAGAAGATACGCAGTATTTT. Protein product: CASSWTSEEDTQYF.

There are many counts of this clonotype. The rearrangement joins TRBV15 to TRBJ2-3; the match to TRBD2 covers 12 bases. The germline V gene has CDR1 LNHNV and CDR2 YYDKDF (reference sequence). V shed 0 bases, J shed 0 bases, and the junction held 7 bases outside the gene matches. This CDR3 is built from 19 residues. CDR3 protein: CATSRDRLAGGTSTDTQYF. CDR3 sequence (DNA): TGTGCCACCAGCAGAGATCGGCTAGCGGGGGGGACTAGCACAGATACGCAGTATTTT.

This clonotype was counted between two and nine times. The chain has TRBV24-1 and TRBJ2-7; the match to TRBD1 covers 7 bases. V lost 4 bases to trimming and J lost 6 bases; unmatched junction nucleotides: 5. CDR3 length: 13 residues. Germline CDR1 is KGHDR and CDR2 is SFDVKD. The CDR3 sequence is CATSEQGMREQYF. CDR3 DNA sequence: TGTGCCACCAGTGAACAGGGGATGCGCGAGCAGTACTTC.

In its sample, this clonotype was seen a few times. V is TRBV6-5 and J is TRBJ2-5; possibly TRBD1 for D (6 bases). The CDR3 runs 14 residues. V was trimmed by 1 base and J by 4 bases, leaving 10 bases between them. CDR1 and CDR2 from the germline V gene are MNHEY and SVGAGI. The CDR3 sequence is CASSYFEGGETQYF. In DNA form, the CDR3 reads TGTGCCAGCAGTTACTTTGAAGGGGGAGAGACCCAGTACTTC.